Shown below are 23 T cell receptor beta chains from a single sample sequenced in a study of T-cell memory formation after mild COVID-19. TCRdb independently ran MiXCR on the 5' RACE reads; one entry per CDR3 protein. The table has tens of thousands of distinct CDR3 sequences, around 6.6% seen once. Sequencing was carried out using PBMCs or a T cell subset sorted from them (not recorded which). Receptors were obtained from an adult who had mild COVID-19 (a few samples of this study predate the infection). Cell type and time point are not known.

This clonotype came up many times. The V call is TRBV11-1, the J call TRBJ2-1, with D hard to call. CDR1 and CDR2 (germline): SGHAT, FQDESV (reference sequence). Between the trimmed V and J ends, which lost 5 bases and 0 bases, there was a span of 11 bases. CDR3 length: 15 amino acids. CDR3 DNA: TGTGCCAGCAGCCCCAAGGTTAGCTCCTACAATGAGCAGTTCTTC. It specifies CASSPKVSSYNEQFF.

This clonotype came up many times. The chain recombines TRBV7-2 with TRBJ2-5; 7 bases line up with TRBD2. The V and J ends lost 1 base and 4 bases, in that order; junction bases with no gene match: 6. CDR3 length: 15 residues. Per the germline V gene, CDR1 is SGHTA and CDR2 is FQGNSA. CDR3 bases: TGTGCCAGCAGCTTAGTGCCTAGCGGTGGAGAGACCCAGTACTTC. It translates to CASSLVPSGGETQYF.

The chain employs TRBV27 and TRBJ2-2; 12 nucleotides match TRBD2. Trimming at V came to 5 bases and at J to 5 bases, leaving 6 bases not matched to a gene. Germline lookup yields CDR1 MNHEY and CDR2 SMNVEV (reference sequence). This CDR3 has 16 amino acids. CDR3 region: CASSPRLAGVTGELFF. In DNA, the CDR3 is TGTGCCAGCAGTCCCCGACTAGCGGGAGTAACCGGGGAGCTGTTTTTT.

The V gene is TRBV29-1, the J gene TRBJ2-3; either TRBD1 or TRBD2 may supply D (5 bases each). Germline V gene sequence: CDR1 SQVTM, CDR2 ANQGSEA. The V gene lost 3 bases and the J gene lost 1 base, with 11 bases spanning the gap. The CDR3 is made up of 14 amino acids. The CDR3 sequence: CSVEWDRGTDTQYF. The CDR3 DNA reads TGCAGCGTTGAGTGGGACCGAGGCACAGATACGCAGTATTTT.

The V gene is TRBV2, the J gene TRBJ1-4; D remains ambiguous. Trimming pared 4 bases from V and 4 bases from J, leaving 13 bases between. The CDR3 loop spans 15 amino acids. Germline assignment: CDR1 SNHLY and CDR2 FYNNEI. The CDR3 spells CASSAGGVLNEKLFF. The DNA of the CDR3 is TGTGCCAGCAGTGCGGGCGGGGTGCTTAATGAAAAACTGTTTTTT.

This clonotype showed up just a few times. The chain employs TRBV7-2 and TRBJ1-2; possibly TRBD1 for D (5 bases). Germline lookup yields CDR1 SGHTA and CDR2 FQGNSA. CDR3 length equals 15 residues. Between the trimmed V and J ends, which lost 1 base and 4 bases, there was a span of 13 bases. The CDR3 DNA sequence: TGTGCCAGCAGCTTAGAACTGACAGCCCTCTATGGCTACACCTTC. Its translation is CASSLELTALYGYTF.

There are many counts of this clonotype. The chain employs TRBV6-1 and TRBJ2-7; TRBD1 might be the D (6 bases). The CDR3 has 15 amino acids. V gave up 2 bases and J gave up 1 base, with 12 bases separating them. Germline V lookup: CDR1 MNHNS, CDR2 SASEGT. The CDR3 region is CASSEWHRASYEQYF. The CDR3 region has the DNA TGTGCCAGCAGTGAATGGCACAGGGCATCCTACGAGCAGTACTTC.

This clonotype occurred many times. This chain links TRBV5-5 with TRBJ2-5; no clear D. Germline assignment: CDR1 SGHKS and CDR2 YYEKEE (reference sequence). The CDR3 totals 15 residues. Trimming took off 3 bases at V and 5 bases at J, with 17 bases between the two ends. The CDR3 is CASSSRRSMGETQYF. For the CDR3, the DNA is TGTGCCAGCAGCTCCCGCCGGAGTATGGGGGAGACCCAGTACTTC.

The sample holds a few counts of this clonotype. This chain uses TRBV19 with TRBJ1-2, with D maybe TRBD1 (5 bases). CDR3 length equals 13 residues. Germline assignment: CDR1 LNHDA and CDR2 SQIVND (reference sequence). Between the trimmed V and J ends, which lost 7 bases and 1 base, there was a span of 10 bases. As DNA, the CDR3 is TGTGCCAGTAAGGTGGGGCGTAACTATGGCTACACCTTC. Translation: CASKVGRNYGYTF.

The chain combines TRBV11-3 with TRBJ2-7; D is possibly TRBD1 or TRBD2 (5 bases each). Per germline, CDR1 SGHNT and CDR2 YENEEA. V dropped 5 bases and J dropped 0 bases, with 17 bases sitting between them. The CDR3 extends over 16 amino acids. The CDR3 DNA sequence: TGTGCCAGCAGCCGCCGGGGCGGCCCCAGCTCCTACGAGCAGTACTTC. This codes for CASSRRGGPSSYEQYF. The whole variable domain, filled in from reference TRBV11-3 and TRBJ2-7, reads EAGVVQSPRYKIIEKKQPVAFWCNPISGHNTLYWYLQNLGQGPELLIRYENEEAVDDSQLPKDRFSAERLKGVDSTLKIQPAELGDSAVYLCASSRRGGPSSYEQYFGPGTRLTVT.

Ten or more counts support this clonotype. The chain has TRBV11-3 and TRBJ2-4; TRBD2 might be the D (5 bases). Germline lookup yields CDR1 SGHNT and CDR2 YENEEA. This CDR3 spans 14 amino acids. V lost 4 bases to trimming and J lost 6 bases, with 13 bases between them. The CDR3 protein is CASSSDGLGNIQYF. The CDR3 DNA is TGTGCCAGCAGCTCTGACGGACTGGGAAACATTCAGTACTTC. Full variable domain (remainder filled in from reference TRBV11-3 and TRBJ2-4): EAGVVQSPRYKIIEKKQPVAFWCNPISGHNTLYWYLQNLGQGPELLIRYENEEAVDDSQLPKDRFSAERLKGVDSTLKIQPAELGDSAVYLCASSSDGLGNIQYFGAGTRLSVL.

This clonotype showed up just a few times. The chain is built from TRBV7-2 and TRBJ1-6, with no clear D. Trimming stripped 1 base from V and 2 bases from J, with 12 bases between. This CDR3 is 17 amino acids long. The germline V gene has CDR1 SGHTA and CDR2 FQGNSA. The CDR3 DNA follows: TGTGCCAGCAGCTTAGTAGGAAAACTCACCTATAATTCACCCCTCCACTTT. This encodes CASSLVGKLTYNSPLHF. The whole variable domain, filled in from reference TRBV7-2 and TRBJ1-6, reads GAGVSQSPSNKVTEKGKDVELRCDPISGHTALYWYRQSLGQGLEFLIYFQGNSAPDKSGLPSDRFSAERTGGSVSTLTIQRTQQEDSAVYLCASSLVGKLTYNSPLHFGNGTRLTVT.

This clonotype appeared a few times. The CDR3 sequence: CASSPGPGTYTEAFF. CDR3 in DNA: TGTGCCAGCAGCCCTGGGCCGGGTACTTACACTGAAGCTTTCTTT. The chain is built from TRBV7-9 and TRBJ1-1, with D unresolved. Germline V CDR1 and CDR2: SEHNR, FQNEAQ (reference sequence). V shed 5 bases and J shed 3 bases, with 16 bases lying between them. The CDR3 extends over 15 amino acids.

This clonotype was recorded many times. The chain carries TRBV6-5 and TRBJ1-5, with TRBD1 as a possible D gene (6 bases). Trimming left V 7 bases short and J 8 bases short, with 18 bases between. CDR1 is MNHEY and CDR2 is SVGAGI in the germline V gene. This CDR3 is built from 14 residues. The CDR3 region is CASMSRQPGEPQHF. The CDR3 nucleotides are TGTGCCAGCATGAGTCGACAGCCAGGGGAGCCCCAGCATTTT.

This clonotype was detected many times. The J gene is TRBJ2-7, the V gene TRBV19; 12 bases are shared with TRBD1. V trimming: 5 bases; J trimming: 6 bases; junction bases outside the gene matches: 11. CDR3 length: 16 amino acids. The germline V gene encodes CDR1 LNHDA and CDR2 SQIVND (reference sequence). CDR3 loop: CASSSPGQGAGREQYF. Here the CDR3 DNA reads TGTGCCAGTAGTTCCCCGGGACAGGGGGCAGGCCGCGAGCAGTACTTC.

The chain recombines TRBV27 with TRBJ1-1, with TRBD1 matching over 9 bases. The CDR3 is made up of 15 amino acids. Germline V lookup: CDR1 MNHEY, CDR2 SMNVEV (reference sequence). The V segment lost 7 bases and the J segment 0 bases; nucleotides outside the gene matches: 6. CDR3 residues: CASTRQGGMNTEAFF. CDR3 nucleotide sequence: TGTGCCAGCACCCGACAGGGGGGAATGAACACTGAAGCTTTCTTT.

In this sample, this clonotype turned up a few times. This chain joins TRBV7-3 and TRBJ2-1, with D perhaps given as TRBD1 or TRBD2 (5 bases each). The germline V gene has CDR1 SGHTA and CDR2 FQGTGA. The CDR3 runs to 13 residues. Trimming shortened V by 4 bases and J by 12 bases, and 16 bases separated the two germline ends. CDR3 sequence (DNA): TGTGCCAGCAGCTCAACTATCACGGGACCGCAGTTCTTC. Its translation is CASSSTITGPQFF.

This clonotype was observed a handful of times. Here the CDR3 DNA reads TGTGCCAGCAGCTCTACCTATGGCTACACCTTC. Its protein is CASSSTYGYTF. V is TRBV7-2 and J is TRBJ1-2; D gene unclear. Germline CDR1 and CDR2: SGHTA and FQGNSA. V lost 4 bases and J 4 bases, leaving 4 bases between the germline ends. The CDR3 loop spans 11 amino acids.

This clonotype was observed at least ten times. The chain has TRBV7-8 and TRBJ2-2, with a tentative D call TRBD1 (5 bases). CDR3 length equals 14 residues. V was cut by 5 bases and J by 2 bases, with 9 bases left in between. Germline lookup yields CDR1 SGHVS and CDR2 FQNEAQ. CDR3 sequence: CASSPTGNTGELFF. The CDR3 bases are TGTGCCAGCAGCCCAACAGGAAACACCGGGGAGCTGTTTTTT.

This clonotype was counted many times. This chain joins TRBV12-3 or TRBV12-4 and TRBJ1-2; 9 nucleotides agree with TRBD1. CDR3 length equals 14 residues. V dropped 5 bases and J dropped 5; count of bases not matched to a gene: 6. The CDR3 bases are TGTGCCAGCAGTCCCGGGACAGGGAAGTATGGCTACACCTTC. It yields the protein CASSPGTGKYGYTF.

Ten or more counts support this clonotype. This sequence joins TRBV5-1 and TRBJ2-7; 10 bases align to TRBD2. V lost 0 bases to trimming and J lost 1 base; unmatched junction nucleotides: 1. The CDR3 has 15 residues. The germline CDR1 and CDR2 sequences are SGHRS and YFSETQ. The DNA for the CDR3 is TGCGCCAGCAGCTTGGCTAGCGGGGGATCCTACGAGCAGTACTTC. Protein product: CASSLASGGSYEQYF.

This clonotype was seen a handful of times. This rearrangement joins TRBV5-5 to TRBJ2-5; 8 bases fit TRBD2. With 1 base clipped from V and 5 bases from J, the junction kept 10 bases outside the gene matches. The CDR3 is 16 amino acids. Germline CDR1 is SGHKS and CDR2 is YYEKEE (reference sequence). CDR3 region: CASSLIVSGGIETQYF. CDR3 nucleotide sequence: TGTGCCAGCAGCTTGATAGTGTCGGGGGGGATCGAGACCCAGTACTTC.

The gene calls are TRBV6-6 and TRBJ1-1; D gene uncertain. From germline, CDR1 is MNHNY and CDR2 SVGAGI (reference sequence). Deletions cut 3 bases from V and 1 base from J, with 3 bases between. CDR3 size: 12 residues. CDR3 amino acids: CASSYQNTEAFF. The DNA for the CDR3 is TGTGCCAGCAGTTATCAGAACACTGAAGCTTTCTTT.